The T cell receptor beta chain described here comes from a study of blood T cell repertoires in COVID-19. Participants reported their clinical history, and cohort assignment relied on those reports. The method was immunoSEQ multiplex PCR; TCRdb's version includes in-frame clones alone and lacks a portion of them. Altogether around 220,000 clones are present, 80% being singletons, with the ten largest covering approximately 7.4%. The receptor comes from a woman between 40 and 50 years old with acute COVID-19. Material for sequencing was PBMCs or T cells enriched from blood (not recorded which).

The CDR3 nucleotides are TGTGCCAGCAGCTTTGAATGGGACTACCAGGGGAAATCCTACAATGAGCAGTTCTTC. Translating it yields CASSFEWDYQGKSYNEQFF. V is TRBV12-1 and J is TRBJ2-1; the table's D call TRBD2 went unverified against the DNA. TRBV12-1 is listed as a pseudogene. This CDR3 spans 19 amino acids.